This TCR beta chain was recorded in a study of T cell responses to AZD1222 COVID-19 vaccine. Whole-study results and caveats: None of the repertoires were sampled until the peak T cell response had passed.

Germline V gene sequence: CDR1 LGHNT, CDR2 FRNRAP. V gave up 6 bases and J gave up 1 base; unmatched junction bases: 9. The CDR3 sequence is 16 residues long. This table comes from immunoSEQ multiplex PCR, and its TCRdb copy is limited to in-frame clones, with some not included. The sample lists about 92,000 clones, roughly 88% occurring once. This clone showed up just once. As yet, its antigen is unknown. J is TRBJ2-1 and V is TRBV12-5; 7 bases are a match to TRBD2. The sequence derives from an adult in good health. Here the sequenced sample was peripheral blood, taken on day 0 of AZD1222 vaccination. CDR3 DNA sequence: TGTGCTAGTGGCCCCGGGGGGTCGAGATCCTACAATGAGCAGTTCTTC. Protein sequence: CASGPGGSRSYNEQFF.